The 12 T cell receptor beta chains in this list originate from one sample, sequenced in a study of cytomegalovirus exposure and HLA in healthy donors. In the PCR, 60 Vbeta and 13 Jbeta primers were used. Sequenced by immunoSEQ multiplex PCR; TCRdb stores in-frame clones only, minus some. The sample has 210,000 or so clones, more than 60% seen once; the top ten hold roughly 2%. Sequencing was done on a sample of PBMCs. The receptors shown here come from a woman aged 25 to 39 in good health and CMV-seropositive.

This chain connects TRBV27 to TRBJ2-2, with TRBD1 identical over 8 bases. Looked up from germline, CDR1 is MNHEY and CDR2 is SMNVEV (reference sequence). The CDR3 is made up of 17 amino acids. The junction had 11 bases not matched to a gene; V was cut back by 5 bases and J by 3 bases. The CDR3 loop reads CASSRYFTGGYTGELFF. In DNA, the CDR3 is TGTGCCAGCAGTCGATATTTTACAGGGGGTTACACCGGGGAGCTGTTTTTT.

This clone was picked up a small number of times. The chain links TRBV7-2 to TRBJ2-3; D unresolved. Trimming removed 2 bases from V and 2 bases from J, with 14 bases in between. There are 16 residues in the CDR3. CDR1 is SGHTA, CDR2 FQGNSA, per germline. This CDR3 reads CASSLMVAIPTDTQYF. CDR3 bases: TGTGCCAGCAGCTTAATGGTAGCCATACCCACAGATACGCAGTATTTT.

The chain couples TRBV18 to TRBJ1-2, with D perhaps matching TRBD1 (6 bases). The CDR3 runs to 15 residues. Between the trimmed V and J ends, which lost 2 bases and 1 base, there was a span of 11 bases. Germline CDR1 is KGHSH and CDR2 is LQKENI. The CDR3 spells CASSPGQTDNYGYTF. The CDR3 region has the DNA TGTGCCAGCTCACCAGGACAGACTGATAACTATGGCTACACCTTC.

The chain is built from TRBV5-4 and TRBJ2-7; D uncertain. Looked up from germline, CDR1 is SGHNT and CDR2 is YYREEE (reference sequence). The length of the CDR3 is 14 residues. V dropped 0 bases and J dropped 2 bases, with 9 bases sitting between them. As DNA, the CDR3 is TGTGCCAGCAGCTTGGCTCAGATCCCCTACGAGCAGTACTTC. It yields the protein CASSLAQIPYEQYF.

The genes are TRBV29-1 and TRBJ1-2, with D perhaps matching TRBD1 (5 bases). This CDR3 region has 11 residues. The germline V gene has CDR1 SQVTM and CDR2 ANQGSEA. V lost 6 bases to trimming and J lost 8 bases, with 13 bases between them. CDR3 nucleotides: TGCAGCGTGTACAGGCCGGAGGGCTACACCTTC. Residues: CSVYRPEGYTF.

The genes are TRBV7-2 and TRBJ1-1; maybe TRBD1 (5 bases). Germline CDR1 and CDR2: SGHTA and FQGNSA. V lost 6 bases and J lost 4, with 15 bases in between. There are 14 residues in the CDR3. CDR3: CASSLQEISTEAFF. As DNA, the CDR3 is TGTGCCAGCAGTCTACAGGAGATCAGCACTGAAGCTTTCTTT.

This chain connects TRBV28 to TRBJ1-2; TRBD1 matches 7 bases. The CDR3 contains 14 residues. V dropped 1 base and J dropped 4; count of bases not matched to a gene: 3. The germline V gene has CDR1 MDHEN and CDR2 SYDVKM. This CDR3 is CASSLYGQAYGYTF. CDR3 DNA: TGTGCCAGCAGTTTATATGGACAGGCCTATGGCTACACCTTC.

The V and J genes are TRBV6-1 and TRBJ1-2; 8 nucleotides agree with TRBD1. CDR1 and CDR2 (germline): MNHNS, SASEGT. The junction had 13 bases not matched to a gene; V was cut back by 6 bases and J by 13 bases. CDR3 length equals 13 residues. CDR3 loop: CASSAGTGTLGTF. The CDR3 DNA reads TGTGCCAGCAGCGCCGGGACAGGCACTCTCGGCACCTTC.

The chain uses TRBV5-1 and TRBJ1-1; unclear D gene. Germline V gives CDR1 SGHRS, CDR2 YFSETQ. The CDR3 is 14 amino acids. V dropped 1 base and J dropped 4 bases, with 11 bases sitting between them. DNA for the CDR3: TGCGCCAGCAGCTTGTCGAGGGCAGTCACTGAAGCTTTCTTT. It encodes CASSLSRAVTEAFF.

The V and J genes are TRBV2 and TRBJ2-3, with D perhaps matching TRBD2 (5 bases). This CDR3 spans 15 amino acids. V gave up 4 bases and J gave up 0 bases, with 11 bases separating them. CDR1 and CDR2 from the germline V gene are SNHLY and FYNNEI. The CDR3 here is CASSGHRGSTDTQYF. CDR3 DNA: TGTGCCAGCAGTGGACATCGAGGGAGCACAGATACGCAGTATTTT.

This clone was seen only a few times. The chain couples TRBV6-1 to TRBJ2-1; no firm D call. This CDR3 is 13 amino acids long. In germline, CDR1 is MNHNS, CDR2 SASEGT. With 3 bases removed from V and 14 bases from J, the gap between germline ends came to 17 bases. The CDR3 nucleotides are TGTGCCAGCAGTGATGTCTTGGCCCCTTTGGAGTTCTTC. Translating gives CASSDVLAPLEFF.

V and J are TRBV28 and TRBJ1-1, with D uncertain. The germline V gene encodes CDR1 MDHEN and CDR2 SYDVKM. V dropped 5 bases and J dropped 4 bases, with 11 bases sitting between them. The CDR3 length is 13 residues. This CDR3 is CASSTPRGTEAFF. The CDR3 DNA is TGTGCCAGCAGTACTCCGCGGGGCACTGAAGCTTTCTTT.